Only a few counts were recorded for the clone carrying this TCR beta chain. As yet, its antigen is unknown. The data originate from a study of regulatory T cells in long-lasting Graves disease. Combining iRepertoire HTBI primers with Arm-PCR of CDR3 regions, the authors built TCR beta libraries. MiXCR, applied by TCRdb to the multiplex PCR reads, yields one record per CDR3 protein. The sample comprises 360,000 or so distinct CDR3 sequences, about 16% of which are singletons, and around 21% rests with the top ten. Germline V gene lookup returns CDR1 ENHRY and CDR2 SYGVKD. This CDR3 region has 15 residues. The V and J ends lost 4 bases and 6 bases, in that order; junction bases with no gene match: 8. Points from the study as a whole: Peripheral blood was the sole material, not thyroid tissue.

Time point reported: newly diagnosed GD, antithyroid drugs for less than 3 months. The TCR library was prepared using RNA isolated from PBMCs. The sample was also linked to a second study, of T cells in Graves' hyperthyroidism and ophthalmopathy.

The sequence derives from a young woman with Graves disease. The rearrangement uses TRBV10-3 and TRBJ2-1, with 8 bases aligning to TRBD2. The input for sequencing was peripheral blood mononuclear cells (PBMCs), taken at new diagnosis, from a patient treated with antithyroid drugs. CDR3 coding DNA: TGTGCCATCAGTGGGGTAAGCGGGAGTAGCAATGAGCAGTTCTTC. As protein: CAISGVSGSSNEQFF.